Sequencing of this T cell receptor (beta chain) was carried out in a study of cytomegalovirus exposure and HLA in healthy donors. CDR3 length: 13 amino acids. V was cut by 4 bases and J by 3 bases, with 9 bases left in between. Germline assignment: CDR1 SNHLY and CDR2 FYNNEI. PCR involved 60 Vbeta and 13 Jbeta primers. The table came from immunoSEQ multiplex PCR; TCRdb's copy has only in-frame clones and leaves some out. The sample has roughly 190,000 clones; approximately 83% are singletons. Sequencing was performed on PBMCs. The rearrangement uses TRBV2 and TRBJ1-2; D may be TRBD1 (5 bases). The clonotype comes from a woman aged 45-59 years in good health and CMV-seropositive. The CDR3 spells CASSGGTDYGYTF. The CDR3 DNA reads TGTGCCAGCAGTGGCGGGACGGACTATGGCTACACCTTC.